One T cell receptor (beta chain) is described in this entry. Its antigen remains unidentified. The data are from a study of T cell responses to AZD1222 COVID-19 vaccine. Study-level results: Donor demographics were predominantly white British with a female majority; clonal diversity may be underestimated.

Sequenced by immunoSEQ multiplex PCR; TCRdb stores in-frame clones only, minus some. The table includes under 200,000 clones, around 90% detected once. This TCR derives from an adult who received the MenACWY meningococcal vaccine as a control. This material consisted of peripheral blood, taken 28 days after the second dose of the MenACWY control vaccine.

The CDR3 coding sequence is TGTGCCATCAGTGATACGACAGGGAGGGCGGGACGCACTGAAGCTTTCTTT. This gives the protein CAISDTTGRAGRTEAFF. The chain has TRBV10-3 and TRBJ1-1; TRBD1 matches at 7 bases. J gave up 4 bases and V 3 bases, and 14 bases lay outside the gene matches. The length of the CDR3 is 17 residues. Germline CDR1 is ENHRY and CDR2 is SYGVKD.